The TCR beta chain described here comes from a study of blood T cell repertoires in COVID-19. Overall study: The United States, Italy and Spain supplied acute and convalescent COVID-19 samples. PBMCs, B-cell-depleted T cells, or T cells provided the cDNA or gDNA that made up the material.

The CDR3 length is 15 residues. CDR1 is MNHEY, CDR2 SVGAGI, per germline. Unmatched junction bases numbered 1, after V lost 0 bases and J lost 1 base. As processed by the authors: It was from reference gene primer amplification that nucleated cell counts were estimated. Measured with immunoSEQ multiplex PCR; TCRdb has only the in-frame clones, and not every one. V, J and clone size reflect that table, while D and trimming were determined from the DNA. Here the sample spans approximately 220,000 clones, more than 80% being singletons. The clonotype originates from a man aged 30 to 39 who had recovered from COVID-19. The genes are TRBV6-5 and TRBJ1-1; the match to TRBD1 covers 8 bases. The sequenced sample consisted of PBMCs or T cells enriched from blood (not recorded which). The CDR3 reads CASSYSGTGNTEAFF. CDR3 nucleotide sequence: TGTGCCAGCAGTTACTCTGGGACAGGGAACACTGAAGCTTTCTTT.